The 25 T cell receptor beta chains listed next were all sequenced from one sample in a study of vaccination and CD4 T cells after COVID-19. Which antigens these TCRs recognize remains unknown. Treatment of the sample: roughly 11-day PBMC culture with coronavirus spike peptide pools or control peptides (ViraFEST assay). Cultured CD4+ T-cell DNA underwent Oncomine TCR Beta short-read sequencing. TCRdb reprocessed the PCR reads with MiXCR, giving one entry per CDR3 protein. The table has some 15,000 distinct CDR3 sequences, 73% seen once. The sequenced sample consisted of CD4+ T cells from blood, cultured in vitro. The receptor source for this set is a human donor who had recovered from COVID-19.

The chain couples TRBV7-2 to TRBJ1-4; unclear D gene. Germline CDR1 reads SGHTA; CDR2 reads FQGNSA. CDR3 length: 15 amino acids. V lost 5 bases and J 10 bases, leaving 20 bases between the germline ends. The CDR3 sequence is CASSPSSQMRAKLFF. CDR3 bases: TGTGCCAGCAGCCCCAGCTCCCAAATGAGGGCAAAACTGTTTTTT.

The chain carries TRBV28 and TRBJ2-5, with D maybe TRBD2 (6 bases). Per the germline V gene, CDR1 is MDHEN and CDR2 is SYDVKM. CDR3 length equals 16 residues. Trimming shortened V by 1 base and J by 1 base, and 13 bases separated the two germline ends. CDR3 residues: CASSLLGAGVQETQYF. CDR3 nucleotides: TGTGCCAGCAGTTTATTAGGAGCGGGCGTCCAAGAGACCCAGTACTTC.

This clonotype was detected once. This CDR3 is CASSWPFTGELFF. In nucleotides, the CDR3 is TGTGCCAGTAGTTGGCCGTTCACCGGGGAGCTGTTTTTT. The rearrangement uses TRBV19 and TRBJ2-2; no reliable D call. The CDR3 loop spans 13 amino acids. V gave up 5 bases and J gave up 4 bases, with 8 bases separating them. Germline values: CDR1 LNHDA, CDR2 SQIVND (reference sequence).

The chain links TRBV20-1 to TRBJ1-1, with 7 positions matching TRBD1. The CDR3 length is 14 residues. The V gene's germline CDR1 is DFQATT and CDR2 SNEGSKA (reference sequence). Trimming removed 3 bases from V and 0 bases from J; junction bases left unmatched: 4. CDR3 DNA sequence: TGCAGTGCTAGCCGGGGACAGCTGAACACTGAAGCTTTCTTT. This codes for CSASRGQLNTEAFF.

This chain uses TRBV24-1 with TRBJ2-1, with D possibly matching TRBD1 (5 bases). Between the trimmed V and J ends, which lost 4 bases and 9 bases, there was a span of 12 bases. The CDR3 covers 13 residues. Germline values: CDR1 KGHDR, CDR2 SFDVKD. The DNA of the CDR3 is TGTGCCACCAGTGACCGACAGCTCGGTGAGCAGTTCTTC. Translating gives CATSDRQLGEQFF.

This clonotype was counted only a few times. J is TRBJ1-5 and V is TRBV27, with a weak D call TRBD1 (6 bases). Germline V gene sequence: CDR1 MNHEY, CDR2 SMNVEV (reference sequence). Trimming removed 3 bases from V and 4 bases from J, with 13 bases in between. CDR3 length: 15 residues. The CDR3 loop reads CASSFGGGYNQPQHF. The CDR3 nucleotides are TGTGCCAGCAGTTTTGGGGGCGGCTATAATCAGCCCCAGCATTTT.

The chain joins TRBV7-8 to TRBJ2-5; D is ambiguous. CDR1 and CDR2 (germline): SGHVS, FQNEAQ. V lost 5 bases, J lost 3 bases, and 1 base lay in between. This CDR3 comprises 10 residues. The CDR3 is CASSKETQYF. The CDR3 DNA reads TGTGCCAGCAGCAAAGAGACCCAGTACTTC.

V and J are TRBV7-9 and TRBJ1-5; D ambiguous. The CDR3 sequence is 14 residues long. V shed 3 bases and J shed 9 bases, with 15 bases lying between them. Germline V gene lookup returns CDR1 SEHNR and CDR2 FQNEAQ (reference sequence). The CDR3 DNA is TGTGCCAGCAGCTTTAGCGGGAATTCGGCGCCCCAGCATTTT. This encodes CASSFSGNSAPQHF.

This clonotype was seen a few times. The CDR3, as DNA: TGTGCCAGCAGCTTAGTGGCCGGGGAGCTGTTTTTT. This sequence encodes CASSLVAGELFF. The chain joins TRBV11-2 to TRBJ2-2; D gene unclear. The CDR3 runs 12 residues. Trimming took 1 base from V and 6 from J, leaving 3 bases between them. CDR1 is SGHAT and CDR2 is FQNNGV in the germline V gene. Filled out from reference TRBV11-2 and TRBJ2-2, the complete variable domain reads EAGVAQSPRYKIIEKRQSVAFWCNPISGHATLYWYQQILGQGPKLLIQFQNNGVVDDSQLPKDRFSAERLKGVDSTLKIQPAKLEDSAVYLCASSLVAGELFFGEGSRLTVL.

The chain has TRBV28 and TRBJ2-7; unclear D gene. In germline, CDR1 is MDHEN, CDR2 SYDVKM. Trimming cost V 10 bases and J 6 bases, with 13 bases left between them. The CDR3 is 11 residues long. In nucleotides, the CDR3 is TGTGCCACCCATCTCGTAAGCGAGCAGTACTTC. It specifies CATHLVSEQYF.

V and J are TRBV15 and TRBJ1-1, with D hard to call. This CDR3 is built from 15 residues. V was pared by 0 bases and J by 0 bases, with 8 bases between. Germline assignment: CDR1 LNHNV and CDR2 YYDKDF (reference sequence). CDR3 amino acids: CATSRDRTVNTEAFF. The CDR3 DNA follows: TGTGCCACCAGCAGAGATAGGACTGTGAACACTGAAGCTTTCTTT.

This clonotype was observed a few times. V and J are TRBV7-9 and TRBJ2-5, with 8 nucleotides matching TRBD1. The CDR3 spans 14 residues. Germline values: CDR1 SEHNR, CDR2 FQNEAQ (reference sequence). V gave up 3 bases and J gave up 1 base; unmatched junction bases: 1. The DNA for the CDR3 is TGTGCCAGCAGCTTTACAGGGGGCCAAGAGACCCAGTACTTC. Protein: CASSFTGGQETQYF.

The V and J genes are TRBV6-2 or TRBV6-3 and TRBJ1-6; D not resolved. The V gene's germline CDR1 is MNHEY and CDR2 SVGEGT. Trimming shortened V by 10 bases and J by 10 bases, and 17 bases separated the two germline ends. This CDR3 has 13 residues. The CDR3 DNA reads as TGTGCCACCTCGGACGGTGGATCATCACCCCTCCACTTT. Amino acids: CATSDGGSSPLHF.

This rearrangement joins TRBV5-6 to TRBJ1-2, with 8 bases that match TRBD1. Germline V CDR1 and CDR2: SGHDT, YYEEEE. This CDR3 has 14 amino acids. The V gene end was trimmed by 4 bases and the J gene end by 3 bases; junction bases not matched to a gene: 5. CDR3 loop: CASSRGQGDYGYTF. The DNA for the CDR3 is TGTGCCAGCAGCCGAGGACAGGGTGACTATGGCTACACCTTC.

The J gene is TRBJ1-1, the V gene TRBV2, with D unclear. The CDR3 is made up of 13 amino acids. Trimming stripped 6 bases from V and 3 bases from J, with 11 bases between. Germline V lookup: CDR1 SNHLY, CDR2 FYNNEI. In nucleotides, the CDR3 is TGTGCCAGCAGACTGACACCCTACACTGAAGCTTTCTTT. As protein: CASRLTPYTEAFF.

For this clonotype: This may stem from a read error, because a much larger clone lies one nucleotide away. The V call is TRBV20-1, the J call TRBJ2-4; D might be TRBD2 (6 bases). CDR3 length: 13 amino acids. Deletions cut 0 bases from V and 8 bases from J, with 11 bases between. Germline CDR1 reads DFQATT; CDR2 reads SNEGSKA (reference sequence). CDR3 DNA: TGCAGTGCTAGAGATTACGGAGGGGACATTCAGTACTTC. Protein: CSARDYGGDIQYF.

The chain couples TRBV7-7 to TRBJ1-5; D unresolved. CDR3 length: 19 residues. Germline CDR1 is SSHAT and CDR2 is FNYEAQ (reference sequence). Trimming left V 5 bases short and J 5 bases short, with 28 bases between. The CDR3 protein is CASSPPPFRAASPHQPQHF. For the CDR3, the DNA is TGTGCCAGCAGCCCCCCCCCCTTCCGGGCTGCTTCACCGCATCAGCCCCAGCATTTT.

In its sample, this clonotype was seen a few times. The CDR3 nucleotides read TGTGCCAGCAGTGAGGCAGCGGGAGGGCACTACGAGCAGTACTTC. Protein: CASSEAAGGHYEQYF. V and J are TRBV6-4 and TRBJ2-7; TRBD2 aligns across 10 bases. This CDR3 comprises 15 residues. After removal of 3 bases from V and 3 bases from J, the junction contained 5 bases not matched to a gene. Germline loops: CDR1 MRHNA, CDR2 SNTAGT.

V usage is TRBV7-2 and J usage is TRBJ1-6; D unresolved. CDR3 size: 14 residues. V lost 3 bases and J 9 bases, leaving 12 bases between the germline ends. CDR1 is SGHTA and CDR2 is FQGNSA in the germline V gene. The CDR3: CASSFSGPRSPLHF. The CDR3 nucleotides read TGTGCCAGCAGCTTCTCAGGTCCCCGTTCACCCCTCCACTTT.

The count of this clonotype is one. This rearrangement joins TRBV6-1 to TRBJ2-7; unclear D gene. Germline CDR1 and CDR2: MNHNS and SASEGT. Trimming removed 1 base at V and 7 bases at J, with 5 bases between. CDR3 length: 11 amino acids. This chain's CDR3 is CASSEDREQYF. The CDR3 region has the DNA TGTGCCAGCAGTGAAGACCGAGAGCAGTACTTC.

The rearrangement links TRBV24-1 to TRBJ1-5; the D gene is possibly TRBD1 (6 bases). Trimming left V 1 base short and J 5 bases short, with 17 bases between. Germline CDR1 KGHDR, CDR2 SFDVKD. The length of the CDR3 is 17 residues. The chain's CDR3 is CATSDLPRDTSYQPQHF. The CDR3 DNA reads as TGTGCCACCAGTGATTTACCTCGGGACACCTCTTATCAGCCCCAGCATTTT.

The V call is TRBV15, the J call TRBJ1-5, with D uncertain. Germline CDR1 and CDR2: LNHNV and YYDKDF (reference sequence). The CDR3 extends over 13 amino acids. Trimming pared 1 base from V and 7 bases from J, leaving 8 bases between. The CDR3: CATSRVRGQPQHF. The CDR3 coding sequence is TGTGCCACCAGCAGAGTGCGCGGGCAGCCCCAGCATTTT.

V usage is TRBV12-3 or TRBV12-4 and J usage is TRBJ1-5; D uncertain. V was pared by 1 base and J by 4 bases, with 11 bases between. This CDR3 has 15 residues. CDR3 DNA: TGTGCCAGCAGTTTAGGGGTAGGCAATAATCAGCCCCAGCATTTT. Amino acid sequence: CASSLGVGNNQPQHF.

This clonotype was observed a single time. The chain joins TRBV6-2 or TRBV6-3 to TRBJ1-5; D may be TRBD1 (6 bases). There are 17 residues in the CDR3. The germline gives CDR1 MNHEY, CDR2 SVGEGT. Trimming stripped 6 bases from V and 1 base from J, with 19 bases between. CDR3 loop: CASSPGDWGSSNQPQHF. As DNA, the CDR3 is TGTGCCAGCAGCCCAGGGGATTGGGGATCAAGCAATCAGCCCCAGCATTTT.

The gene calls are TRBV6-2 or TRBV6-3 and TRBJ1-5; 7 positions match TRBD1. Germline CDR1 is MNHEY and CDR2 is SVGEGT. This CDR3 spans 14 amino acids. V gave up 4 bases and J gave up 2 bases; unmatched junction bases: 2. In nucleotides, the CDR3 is TGTGCCAGCAGTTTTGGGACAGGCAATCAGCCCCAGCATTTT. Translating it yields CASSFGTGNQPQHF.